The 22 T cell receptor beta chains given below trace back to one sample, sequenced in a study of blood T cell repertoires in COVID-19. The assay was immunoSEQ multiplex PCR, and TCRdb's table has in-frame clones only and misses some. There are approximately 150,000 clones in the sample; about 76% occur only once, and about 7.5% lies in the top ten. The sequenced sample was peripheral blood. The receptors here all came from a human donor in a cohort sampled during active COVID-19.

The rearrangement links TRBV7-9 to TRBJ2-3, with TRBD2 identical over 9 bases. In germline, CDR1 is SEHNR, CDR2 FQNEAQ (reference sequence). The junction had 5 bases not matched to a gene; V was cut back by 4 bases and J by 3 bases. The CDR3 has 15 amino acids. CDR3 bases: TGTGCCAGCAGCTCGTTAGCGGGAGTTACAGATACGCAGTATTTT. This gives the protein CASSSLAGVTDTQYF.

This clone was picked up a small number of times. The chain employs TRBV6-5 and TRBJ1-1; no reliable D call. There are 13 residues in the CDR3. Trimming shortened V by 2 bases and J by 4 bases, and 8 bases separated the two germline ends. Per germline, CDR1 MNHEY and CDR2 SVGAGI. Written as DNA, the CDR3 is TGTGCCAGCAGTTACAGGGAGGGCACTGAAGCTTTCTTT. This gives the protein CASSYREGTEAFF.

This clone occurred a few times. The chain employs TRBV3-1 (or the pseudogene TRBV3-2) and TRBJ2-6, with 9 bases aligning to TRBD1. Germline-derived CDR1 and CDR2 are LGHDT and YNNKEL (reference sequence). The CDR3 length is 17 residues. Trimming at V came to 6 bases and at J to 0 bases, leaving 6 bases not matched to a gene. The CDR3 region is CASRPGTGPSGANVLTF. The CDR3 nucleotides are TGTGCCAGCAGGCCCGGGACAGGGCCCTCTGGGGCCAACGTCCTGACTTTC.

The gene calls are TRBV18 and TRBJ1-1, with D possibly being TRBD1 (5 bases). There are 15 residues in the CDR3. Trimming left V 0 bases short and J 4 bases short, with 12 bases between. The germline V gene has CDR1 KGHSH and CDR2 LQKENI. The DNA of the CDR3 is TGTGCCAGCTCACCACCGGGGGAGGAGGCCACTGAAGCTTTCTTT. Translation: CASSPPGEEATEAFF.

V gene TRBV7-9 combines with J gene TRBJ2-5; the match to TRBD1 covers 8 bases. Unmatched junction bases numbered 4, after V lost 5 bases and J lost 5 bases. Germline values: CDR1 SEHNR, CDR2 FQNEAQ (reference sequence). The CDR3 runs to 13 residues. The CDR3 is CASSTGGRETQYF. CDR3 nucleotides: TGTGCCAGCAGCACAGGGGGTCGGGAGACCCAGTACTTC.

J is TRBJ2-1 and V is TRBV6-5; D is undetermined. Germline CDR1 MNHEY, CDR2 SVGAGI. Trimming took 2 bases from V and 0 from J, leaving 8 bases between them. This CDR3 spans 15 amino acids. CDR3 residues: CASSYVISSYNEQFF. The DNA of the CDR3 is TGTGCCAGCAGTTACGTTATTAGCTCCTACAATGAGCAGTTCTTC.

The J gene is TRBJ2-7, the V gene TRBV14, with D perhaps TRBD2 (6 bases). Germline assignment: CDR1 SGHDN and CDR2 FVKESK. Deletions cut 1 base from V and 6 bases from J, with 10 bases between. This CDR3 is 13 amino acids long. CDR3 coding DNA: TGTGCCAGCAGCCAAGCAGCTAGCGTCGAGCAGTACTTC. This sequence encodes CASSQAASVEQYF.

The chain links TRBV7-3 to TRBJ2-7, with TRBD2 matching over 9 bases. The CDR3 extends over 12 amino acids. CDR1 is SGHTA, CDR2 FQGTGA, per germline. CDR3: CCGGRVDGEQYF. The CDR3 DNA is TGTTGCGGCGGGAGGGTGGATGGCGAGCAGTACTTC.

This rearrangement joins TRBV7-8 to TRBJ2-7; no clear D gene. CDR3 size: 15 residues. Germline CDR1 and CDR2: SGHVS and FQNEAQ. V was pared by 1 base and J by 2 bases, with 12 bases between. This CDR3 reads CASSLVSVQTYEQYF. In DNA, the CDR3 is TGTGCCAGCAGCTTAGTTAGTGTACAGACCTACGAGCAGTACTTC.

This sequence joins TRBV20-1 and TRBJ2-7; no firm D call. CDR1 and CDR2 from the germline V gene are DFQATT and SNEGSKA (reference sequence). This CDR3 is built from 15 residues. V lost 3 bases, J lost 5 bases, and 20 bases lay in between. The CDR3, as DNA: TGCAGTGCTAGTCCCCCGGAGAAAGTGGTGCACGAGCAGTACTTC. It translates to CSASPPEKVVHEQYF.

The rearrangement uses TRBV21-1 and TRBJ2-2; TRBD1 is taken as the D call from the table, unchecked against the DNA. TRBV21-1 is an annotated pseudogene. This CDR3 is built from 18 residues. The CDR3 sequence: CASSKVDWGQKLTGELFF. Here the CDR3 DNA reads TGTGCCAGCAGCAAAGTTGATTGGGGACAGAAGCTCACCGGGGAGCTGTTTTTT.

CDR3 amino acids: CASSLRGGPFEQYF. For the CDR3, the DNA is TGTGCCAGCAGCCTGCGGGGAGGGCCTTTCGAGCAGTACTTC. V usage is TRBV5-6 and J usage is TRBJ2-7, with TRBD2 identical over 7 bases. The CDR3 runs 14 residues. From germline, CDR1 is SGHDT and CDR2 YYEEEE. V was clipped by 4 bases and J by 6 bases; unmatched bases: 10. The variable domain in full, completed from reference TRBV5-6 and TRBJ2-7, reads DAGVTQSPTHLIKTRGQQVTLRCSPKSGHDTVSWYQQALGQGPQFIFQYYEEEERQRGNFPDRFSGHQFPNYSSELNVNALLLGDSALYLCASSLRGGPFEQYFGPGTRLTVT.

The rearrangement links TRBV18 to TRBJ2-6; the D gene is possibly TRBD2 (6 bases). V was cut by 3 bases and J by 2 bases, with 23 bases left in between. Germline values: CDR1 KGHSH, CDR2 LQKENI. The CDR3 has 20 residues. The CDR3 region is CASSPEPRVVGGAGANVLTF. The CDR3 DNA follows: TGTGCCAGCTCACCGGAGCCCCGAGTGGTCGGAGGGGCTGGGGCCAACGTCCTGACTTTC.

The CDR3 reads CASSLGVYGGSSTDTQYF. The CDR3 nucleotides read TGTGCCAGCAGCTTAGGGGTTTATGGCGGGAGCAGCACAGATACGCAGTATTTT. V usage is TRBV11-2 and J usage is TRBJ2-3; 7 nucleotides align to TRBD2. The V and J ends lost 1 base and 0 bases, in that order; junction bases with no gene match: 10. This CDR3 comprises 18 residues. Germline V gene lookup returns CDR1 SGHAT and CDR2 FQNNGV.

The rearrangement uses TRBV3-1 (or the pseudogene TRBV3-2) and TRBJ2-7, with 9 bases fitting TRBD2. The germline V gene encodes CDR1 LGHDT and CDR2 YNNKEL (reference sequence). The junction had 7 bases not matched to a gene; V was cut back by 0 bases and J by 4 bases. The CDR3 spans 16 residues. Here the CDR3 DNA reads TGTGCCAGCAGCCAAGATTTGGCTAGCGGGGCGTACGAGCAGTACTTC. The encoded protein is CASSQDLASGAYEQYF.

The V and J genes are TRBV27 and TRBJ2-1, with TRBD2 identical over 13 bases. Per the germline V gene, CDR1 is MNHEY and CDR2 is SMNVEV (reference sequence). Trimming took 3 bases from V and 8 from J; bases not matched to a gene: 10. CDR3 length: 17 amino acids. The CDR3: CASSLPFPLAGGHEQFF. CDR3 sequence (DNA): TGTGCCAGCAGTTTGCCCTTCCCACTAGCGGGAGGGCATGAGCAGTTCTTC.

The chain couples TRBV5-1 to TRBJ2-5, with D perhaps matching TRBD1 (6 bases). The V end was cut by 1 base, the J end by 5 bases, with 6 bases between. Germline assignment: CDR1 SGHRS and CDR2 YFSETQ. This CDR3 spans 12 amino acids. The CDR3 region is CASSLTGETQYF. In DNA form, the CDR3 reads TGCGCCAGCAGCTTGACAGGGGAGACCCAGTACTTC.

This chain connects TRBV9 to TRBJ1-5; 12 nucleotides align to TRBD1. The CDR3 spans 22 residues. The germline V gene encodes CDR1 SGDLS and CDR2 YYNGEE. V lost 4 bases, J lost 4 bases, and 24 bases stayed unmatched. CDR3 nucleotides: TGTGCCAGCAGCACCCGGGACAGGGGGCTTACCCTAATCCCTTGGGGTAATCAGCCCCAGCATTTT. Amino acid sequence: CASSTRDRGLTLIPWGNQPQHF.

The rearrangement joins TRBV28 to TRBJ2-1; 8 bases align to TRBD2. There are 16 residues in the CDR3. J was trimmed by 4 bases and V by 2 bases; bases with no gene match: 7. CDR1 is MDHEN, CDR2 SYDVKM, per germline. This chain's CDR3 is CASSLIGAGAYNEQFF. The CDR3, as DNA: TGTGCCAGCAGTTTAATAGGAGCGGGAGCTTACAATGAGCAGTTCTTC.

This chain links TRBV28 with TRBJ1-5; TRBD1 aligns across 7 bases. The CDR3 totals 13 residues. Germline V lookup: CDR1 MDHEN, CDR2 SYDVKM. V trimming: 8 bases; J trimming: 4 bases; junction bases outside the gene matches: 5. Here the CDR3 reads CASWGQPNQPQHF. In DNA, the CDR3 is TGTGCCAGCTGGGGACAGCCAAATCAGCCCCAGCATTTT.

This chain connects TRBV11-2 to TRBJ1-5; 9 bases align to TRBD1. The CDR3 loop spans 15 amino acids. J gave up 6 bases and V 4 bases, and 7 bases lay outside the gene matches. The germline V gene encodes CDR1 SGHAT and CDR2 FQNNGV. CDR3 coding DNA: TGTGCCAGCAGCTCAACAGGGGGCGCGGGTCAGCCCCAGCATTTT. Its translation is CASSSTGGAGQPQHF.

The CDR3 DNA reads TGCGCCAGCAGCCAAGATACCCAGGCGAACACCGGGGAGCTGTTTTTT. Its translation is CASSQDTQANTGELFF. V gene TRBV4-3 combines with J gene TRBJ2-2; D call uncertain. V was shortened by 0 bases and J by 0 bases, with 8 bases between the two germline ends. Germline V CDR1 and CDR2: LGHNA, YSLEER. The CDR3 extends over 16 amino acids.